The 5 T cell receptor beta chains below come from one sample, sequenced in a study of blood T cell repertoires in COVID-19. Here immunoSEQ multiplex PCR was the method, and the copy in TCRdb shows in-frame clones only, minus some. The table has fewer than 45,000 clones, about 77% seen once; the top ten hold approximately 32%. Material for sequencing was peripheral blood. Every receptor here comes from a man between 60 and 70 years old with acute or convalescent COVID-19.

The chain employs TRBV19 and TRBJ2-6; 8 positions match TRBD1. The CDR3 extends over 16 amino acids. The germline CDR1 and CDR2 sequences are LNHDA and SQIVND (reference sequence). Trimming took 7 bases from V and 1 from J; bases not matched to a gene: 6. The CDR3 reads CASTSRGPSGANVLTF. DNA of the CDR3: TGTGCCAGTACCTCCAGGGGGCCTTCTGGGGCCAACGTCCTGACTTTC. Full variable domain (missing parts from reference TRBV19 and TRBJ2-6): DGGITQSPKYLFRKEGQNVTLSCEQNLNHDAMYWYRQDPGQGLRLIYYSQIVNDFQKGDIAEGYSVSREKKESFPLTVTSAQKNPTAFYLCASTSRGPSGANVLTFGAGSRLTVL.

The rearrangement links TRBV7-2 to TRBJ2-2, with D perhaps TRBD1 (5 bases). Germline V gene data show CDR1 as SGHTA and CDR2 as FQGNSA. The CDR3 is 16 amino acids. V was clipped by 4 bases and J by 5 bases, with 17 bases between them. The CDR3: CASSSRKGRWTGELFF. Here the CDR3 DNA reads TGTGCCAGCAGCTCGCGCAAGGGGCGATGGACCGGGGAGCTGTTTTTT.

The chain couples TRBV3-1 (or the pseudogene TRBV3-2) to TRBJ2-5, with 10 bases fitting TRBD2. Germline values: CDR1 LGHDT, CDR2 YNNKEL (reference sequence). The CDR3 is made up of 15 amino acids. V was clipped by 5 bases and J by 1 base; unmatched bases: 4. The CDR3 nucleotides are TGTGCCAGCAGCTCCAGCGGGAGGGTCCAAGAGACCCAGTACTTC. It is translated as CASSSSGRVQETQYF.

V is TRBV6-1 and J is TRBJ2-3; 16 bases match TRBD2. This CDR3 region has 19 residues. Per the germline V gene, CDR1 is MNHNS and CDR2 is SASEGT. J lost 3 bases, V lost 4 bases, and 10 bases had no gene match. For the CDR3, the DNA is TGTGCCAGCAGTGTCCGACAGGGACTAGCGGGAGGGCGAACAGATACGCAGTATTTT. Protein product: CASSVRQGLAGGRTDTQYF.

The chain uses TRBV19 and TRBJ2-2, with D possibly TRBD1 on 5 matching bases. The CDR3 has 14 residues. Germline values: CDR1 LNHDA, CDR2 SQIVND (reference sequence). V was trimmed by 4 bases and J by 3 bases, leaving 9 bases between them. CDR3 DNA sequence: TGTGCCAGTAGTAGACAGACATACACCGGGGAGCTGTTTTTT. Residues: CASSRQTYTGELFF.